This T cell receptor (beta chain) was captured by sequencing in a study of blood T cell repertoires in COVID-19. Per the study methods: It was from reference gene primer amplification that nucleated cell counts were estimated. The protocol was immunoSEQ multiplex PCR, while the TCRdb copy is restricted to in-frame clones and leaves out a portion. The DNA gave D and trimming, while V, J and clone size come from that table. The repertoire includes 250,000 or so clones, about 90% of them detected once, and less than 14% sits in the top ten. The age range of participants was 18 to 89 years, with residence in about two dozen US areas. The TCR was taken from a man younger than 45 who had recovered from COVID-19. The specimen was PBMCs or T cells enriched from blood (not recorded which).

CDR3 in amino acids: CATKTLAGVNEQFF. The CDR3 bases are TGTGCCACCAAGACACTAGCGGGAGTAAATGAGCAGTTCTTC. V gene TRBV7-9 combines with J gene TRBJ2-1, with 11 positions matching TRBD2. CDR1 is SEHNR and CDR2 is FQNEAQ in the germline V gene (reference sequence). V trimming: 10 bases; J trimming: 7 bases; junction bases outside the gene matches: 9. The CDR3 spans 14 residues.